One sample yielded the 12 T cell receptor beta chains listed below, sequenced in a study of blood T cell repertoires in COVID-19 (dated by TCRdb to 2018 to 2020). Receptor amplification or capture employed the immunoSEQ multiplex PCR assay. TCRdb stores this immuneACCESS table with in-frame sequences only. Part of the clones is absent; in the studies checked, under half of the shortfall reflects unresolved V genes, and no reason is known for the rest. This sample comprises approximately 250,000 clones, 84% of them detected only once. The ten largest account for 4% of the sample. Sequenced input: peripheral blood. The receptors stem from a man between 45 and 60 years old with acute or convalescent COVID-19.

The chain links TRBV3-1 (or the pseudogene TRBV3-2) to TRBJ2-1, with 11 bases identical to TRBD2. The CDR3 contains 23 residues. Unmatched junction bases numbered 27, after V lost 7 bases and J lost 1 base. Germline V lookup: CDR1 LGHDT, CDR2 YNNKEL (reference sequence). CDR3 DNA: TGTGCCAGCACCGAAGGGGTCCTTCGGGGGGGAGTAAGGACTAGCGGGTCCTACAATGAGCAGTTCTTC. It encodes CASTEGVLRGGVRTSGSYNEQFF.

The rearrangement joins TRBV5-1 to TRBJ1-2, with 7 bases aligning to TRBD1. The CDR3 runs 14 residues. CDR1 and CDR2 from the germline V gene are SGHRS and YFSETQ. Trimming cost V 4 bases and J 1 base; bases outside gene matches: 4. CDR3 nucleotide sequence: TGCGCCAGCAGCACGGGACAGTTTAACTATGGCTACACCTTC. Amino acid sequence: CASSTGQFNYGYTF. Filled out from reference TRBV5-1 and TRBJ1-2, the complete variable domain reads KAGVTQTPRYLIKTRGQQVTLSCSPISGHRSVSWYQQTPGQGLQFLFEYFSETQRNKGNFPGRFSGRQFSNSRSEMNVSTLELGDSALYLCASSTGQFNYGYTFGSGTRLTVV.

This chain joins TRBV21-1 and TRBJ1-2. TRBV21-1 is a documented pseudogene. The CDR3 runs 15 residues. The CDR3 sequence is CASGSLIGINYGYTF. The CDR3 nucleotides read TGTGCCAGCGGGAGTCTAATAGGGATTAACTATGGCTACACCTTC.

This sequence joins TRBV18 and TRBJ1-5, with TRBD1 matching 7 bases. Germline CDR1 KGHSH, CDR2 LQKENI. The trim removed 1 base at V and 2 bases at J, leaving 2 bases unmatched. CDR3 size: 15 residues. Here the CDR3 reads CASSPQGAGNQPQHF. DNA for the CDR3: TGTGCCAGCTCACCACAGGGGGCAGGCAATCAGCCCCAGCATTTT.

This chain joins TRBV5-1 and TRBJ2-5; tentatively, D is TRBD1 (7 bases). Germline CDR1 is SGHRS and CDR2 is YFSETQ. V lost 4 bases, J lost 3 bases, and 16 bases lay in between. The CDR3 contains 15 residues. The CDR3 protein is CASSPQPGGKETQYF. The CDR3 region has the DNA TGCGCCAGCAGCCCGCAACCAGGGGGGAAAGAGACCCAGTACTTC.

This chain joins TRBV5-4 and TRBJ1-2; D remains unclear. The CDR3 is 13 residues long. V was cut by 2 bases and J by 2 bases, with 7 bases left in between. Per the germline V gene, CDR1 is SGHNT and CDR2 is YYREEE (reference sequence). The CDR3 sequence is CASSFSQNYGYTF. The CDR3 bases are TGTGCCAGCAGCTTTTCCCAGAACTATGGCTACACCTTC. Using reference TRBV5-4 and TRBJ1-2 for the parts outside the CDR3, the full variable domain is ETGVTQSPTHLIKTRGQQVTLRCSSQSGHNTVSWYQQALGQGPQFIFQYYREEENGRGNFPPRFSGLQFPNYSSELNVNALELDDSALYLCASSFSQNYGYTFGSGTRLTVV.

J is TRBJ1-4 and V is TRBV29-1, with a tentative D call TRBD1 (5 bases). Trimming removed 5 bases at V and 10 bases at J, with 14 bases between. Germline CDR1 SQVTM, CDR2 ANQGSEA. There are 12 residues in the CDR3. This CDR3 is CSVLNDGGKLFF. CDR3 coding DNA: TGCAGCGTTCTTAACGACGGGGGAAAACTGTTTTTT.

CDR3 residues: CAISEMDTSSYEQYF. The DNA for the CDR3 is TGTGCCATCAGTGAGATGGACACCTCATCCTACGAGCAGTACTTC. This chain connects TRBV10-3 to TRBJ2-7; a weak D match, TRBD1 (5 bases). The CDR3 has 15 residues. Germline CDR1 reads ENHRY; CDR2 reads SYGVKD. Trimming took 2 bases from V and 1 from J, leaving 12 bases between them.

This clone was detected a few times. The V call is TRBV3-1 (or the pseudogene TRBV3-2), the J call TRBJ1-6, with TRBD1 matching over 7 bases. From germline, CDR1 is LGHDT and CDR2 YNNKEL (reference sequence). The CDR3 has 14 amino acids. V shed 4 bases, J shed 7 bases, and the junction held 4 bases outside the gene matches. This CDR3 is CASSRGTDNSPLHF. Here the CDR3 DNA reads TGTGCCAGCAGCCGGGGGACAGACAATTCACCCCTCCACTTT.

The rearrangement uses TRBV6-5 and TRBJ2-1; TRBD2 agrees at 7 bases. The CDR3 is 14 residues long. V trimming: 6 bases; J trimming: 9 bases; junction bases outside the gene matches: 11. CDR1 MNHEY and CDR2 SVGAGI come from the germline V gene. The CDR3 region is CASRGSLWEGEQFF. The CDR3 DNA is TGTGCCAGCAGAGGATCCCTTTGGGAGGGTGAGCAGTTCTTC.

The V gene is TRBV27, the J gene TRBJ1-2; 9 bases match TRBD1. V shed 4 bases and J 7 bases; nucleotides not matched to a gene: 16. CDR1 MNHEY and CDR2 SMNVEV come from the germline V gene (reference sequence). CDR3 length: 17 amino acids. The CDR3: CASSSTGGGGLVGGYTF. The CDR3, as DNA: TGTGCCAGCAGTTCCACAGGGGGCGGGGGGCTAGTAGGTGGCTACACCTTC.

This chain uses TRBV11-2 with TRBJ2-7; no clear D. There are 14 residues in the CDR3. Looked up from germline, CDR1 is SGHAT and CDR2 is FQNNGV. The V and J ends lost 0 bases and 2 bases respectively, with 8 bases between them. CDR3 loop: CASSLDASAYEQYF. CDR3 in DNA: TGTGCCAGCAGCTTAGACGCTTCGGCCTACGAGCAGTACTTC.